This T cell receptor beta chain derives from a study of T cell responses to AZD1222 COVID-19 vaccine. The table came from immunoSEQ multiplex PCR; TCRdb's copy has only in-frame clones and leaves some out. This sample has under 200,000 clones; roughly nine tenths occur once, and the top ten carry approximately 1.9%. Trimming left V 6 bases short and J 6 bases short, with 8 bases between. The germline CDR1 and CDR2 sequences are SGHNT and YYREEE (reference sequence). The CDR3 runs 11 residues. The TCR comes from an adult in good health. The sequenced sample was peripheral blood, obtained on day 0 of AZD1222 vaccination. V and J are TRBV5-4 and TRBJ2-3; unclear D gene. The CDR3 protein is CASIVRDTQYF. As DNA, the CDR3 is TGTGCCAGCATAGTCCGGGATACGCAGTATTTT.